This TCR beta chain was retrieved from a study of CD8+ T cells in alopecia areata. Isolated RNA was reverse transcribed into cDNA used as the sequencing template. This table comes from immunoSEQ multiplex PCR, and its TCRdb copy is limited to in-frame clones, with some not included. The table includes roughly 190,000 clones, 45% to 65% detected once. To note about this clone: Its antigen is as yet unknown.

Germline trimming cut 4 bases from V and 5 bases from J; bases unmatched to any gene: 5. Per the germline V gene, CDR1 is SGHRS and CDR2 is YFSETQ. The CDR3 loop spans 14 amino acids. The study's findings and limits: Researchers reported that TCR sharing among patients proved less clear than in mice, possibly HLA-linked. Tofacitinib significantly brought down scalp clonality and expanded CD8+ clones among top 100. Numerous clones, expanded in lesions, remained in scalp and blood during tofacitinib. Normal scalp had lower clonality than lesional scalp, with alopecia totalis/universalis lesions showing this most strongly.

Treatment described: oral pan-JAK inhibitor, 5-10 mg twice daily. Here the sequenced sample was CD4+ T cells sorted from blood, taken at week 4, from a patient treated with tofacitinib. The chain joins TRBV5-1 to TRBJ1-1, with 10 bases matching TRBD1. The receptor comes from a human donor with alopecia areata. CDR3 nucleotides: TGCGCCAGCAGCGCGGGACAGGGGAAAACTGAAGCTTTCTTT. Its translation: CASSAGQGKTEAFF.